This TCR beta chain derives from a study of T-cell reconstitution after alpha-beta-depleted transplantation in children. Germline V lookup: CDR1 LGHNA, CDR2 YSLEER. V lost 5 bases and J lost 4, with 18 bases in between. The CDR3 runs to 16 residues. This clonotype was counted only a few times. What it recognizes is unknown. TCRbeta library construction was performed incorporating unique molecular identifiers. Each CDR3 protein gets one entry after TCRdb re-called the PCR reads with MiXCR. Here the sample spans around 960,000 distinct CDR3 sequences, about 31% being singletons. Study-wide results and caveats: Surviving recipient cells, namely T cells and thymic progenitors, were the source of high day-60 TCRbeta diversity in some patients. Reportedly, alpha-beta T cells present about two months post-transplant originated from several hundred expanded clones of graft origin.

This receptor was identified in a boy under two years old who had a stem cell transplant for SCID, so the T cells may come from the graft donor. The chain joins TRBV4-3 to TRBJ2-1, with a weak D call TRBD1 (6 bases). The sample consisted of PBMCs, mostly from graft donor cells, taken 360 days after TCRalphabeta/CD19-depleted stem cell transplant. CDR3 nucleotide sequence: TGCGCCAGCAGCGCTGATCGAGGACAGTTTTACAATGAGCAGTTCTTC. This gives the protein CASSADRGQFYNEQFF.